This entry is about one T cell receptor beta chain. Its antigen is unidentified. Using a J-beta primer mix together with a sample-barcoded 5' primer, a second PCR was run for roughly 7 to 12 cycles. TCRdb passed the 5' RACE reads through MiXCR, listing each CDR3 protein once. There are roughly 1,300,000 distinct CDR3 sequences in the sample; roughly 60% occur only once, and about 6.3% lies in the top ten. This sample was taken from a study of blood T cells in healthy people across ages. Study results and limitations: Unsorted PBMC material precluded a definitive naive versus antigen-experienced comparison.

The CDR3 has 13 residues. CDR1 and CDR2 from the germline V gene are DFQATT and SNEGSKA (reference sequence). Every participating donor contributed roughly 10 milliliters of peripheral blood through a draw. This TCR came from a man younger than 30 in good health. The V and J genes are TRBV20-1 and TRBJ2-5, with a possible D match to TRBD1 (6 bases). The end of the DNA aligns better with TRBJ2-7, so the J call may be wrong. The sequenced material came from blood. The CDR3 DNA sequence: TGCAGTGCTAGAGACGAGGGGGACGCCGAGCAGTACTTC. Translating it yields CSARDEGDAEQYF.